These 22 T cell receptor beta chains share one sample of origin, sequenced in a study of T cells in Graves' hyperthyroidism and ophthalmopathy. The source material, RNA transcripts, was used to amplify TCR beta CDR3 regions. The HTBI primer set drove a first-round RT-PCR of the TCR CDR3. One entry per CDR3 protein results from TCRdb running MiXCR on the multiplex PCR reads. The sample consists of more than 550,000 distinct CDR3 sequences, over 15% of them appearing once. Sequencing was done on a sample of blood. The receptors shown here come from a woman aged 45-60 years with Graves' hyperthyroidism that later progressed to Graves' ophthalmopathy.

This clonotype was seen ten or more times. V and J are TRBV12-3 or TRBV12-4 and TRBJ2-7; no clear D. The CDR3 is made up of 13 amino acids. The V end was cut by 3 bases, the J end by 2 bases, with 8 bases between. The CDR3 DNA reads as TGTGCCAGCAGTTTCACAAACCCCTACGAGCAGTACTTC. Protein product: CASSFTNPYEQYF.

This clonotype was detected a few times. Here the CDR3 DNA reads TGTGCCAGTAGCGACAGACTTAATGAAAAACTGTTTTTT. It specifies CASSDRLNEKLFF. V is TRBV19 and J is TRBJ1-4, with a tentative D call TRBD1 (5 bases). CDR1 and CDR2 (germline): LNHDA, SQIVND (reference sequence). CDR3 length: 13 residues. V gave up 6 bases and J gave up 4 bases, with 9 bases separating them.

Ten or more counts support this clonotype. The chain combines TRBV28 with TRBJ1-1; no clear D. Per the germline V gene, CDR1 is MDHEN and CDR2 is SYDVKM. Trimming removed 6 bases from V and 0 bases from J, with 8 bases in between. The CDR3 sequence is 13 residues long. The CDR3 loop reads CASREQMNTEAFF. CDR3 sequence (DNA): TGTGCCAGCAGGGAACAAATGAACACTGAAGCTTTCTTT.

This clonotype was seen many times. The chain carries TRBV11-2 and TRBJ2-3; TRBD1 is a possible D gene (6 bases). This CDR3 region has 17 residues. The germline CDR1 and CDR2 sequences are SGHAT and FQNNGV. V was shortened by 1 base and J by 0 bases, with 14 bases between the two germline ends. The CDR3 region has the DNA TGTGCCAGCAGCTTAGGGGGCCACCAGGGGAGCACAGATACGCAGTATTTT. The encoded protein is CASSLGGHQGSTDTQYF. The full variable domain, with the rest looked up from reference TRBV11-2 and TRBJ2-3, is EAGVAQSPRYKIIEKRQSVAFWCNPISGHATLYWYQQILGQGPKLLIQFQNNGVVDDSQLPKDRFSAERLKGVDSTLKIQPAKLEDSAVYLCASSLGGHQGSTDTQYFGPGTRLTVL.

This clonotype was detected many times. The V and J genes are TRBV7-8 and TRBJ1-4; perhaps TRBD1 as D (6 bases). CDR1 and CDR2 from the germline V gene are SGHVS and FQNEAQ. CDR3 length equals 14 residues. The V end lost 5 bases, the J end lost 6 bases, and 13 bases lay between the germline ends. The CDR3 bases are TGTGCCAGCAGCGTACAGGGCGCGGATGAAAAACTGTTTTTT. This sequence encodes CASSVQGADEKLFF.

This clonotype was counted at least ten times. The rearrangement joins TRBV30 to TRBJ2-1, with 9 bases fitting TRBD1. J gave up 5 bases and V 4 bases, and 12 bases lay outside the gene matches. The CDR3 is 16 amino acids. Germline V gene lookup returns CDR1 GTSNPN and CDR2 SVGIG (reference sequence). For the CDR3, the DNA is TGTGCCTGGATGACACAGGGGGCGAAACCTAACAATGAGCAGTTCTTC. Protein sequence: CAWMTQGAKPNNEQFF.

This sequence joins TRBV7-9 and TRBJ1-2; 10 nucleotides agree with TRBD1. CDR3 length equals 14 residues. The junction had 8 bases not matched to a gene; V was cut back by 5 bases and J by 8 bases. Per the germline V gene, CDR1 is SEHNR and CDR2 is FQNEAQ (reference sequence). This chain's CDR3 is CASSRGTGVEGYTF. CDR3 DNA: TGTGCCAGCAGCAGGGGGACAGGGGTGGAGGGCTACACCTTC.

Here the CDR3 reads CASSIRVPGRTLYSNQPQHF. CDR3 bases: TGTGCCAGTAGTATAAGAGTCCCGGGACGGACACTTTATAGCAATCAGCCCCAGCATTTT. This rearrangement joins TRBV19 to TRBJ1-5; perhaps TRBD1 as D (5 bases). V was trimmed by 2 bases and J by 0 bases, leaving 23 bases between them. The CDR3 spans 20 residues. Germline CDR1 and CDR2: LNHDA and SQIVND (reference sequence). The full variable domain, in which reference TRBV19 and TRBJ1-5 provide the parts outside the CDR3, is DGGITQSPKYLFRKEGQNVTLSCEQNLNHDAMYWYRQDPGQGLRLIYYSQIVNDFQKGDIAEGYSVSREKKESFPLTVTSAQKNPTAFYLCASSIRVPGRTLYSNQPQHFGDGTRLSIL.

A few counts support this clonotype. A single base separates this from a much larger clone, so it may be a read error. This chain joins TRBV5-1 and TRBJ2-3; D is unclear. The CDR3 loop spans 13 amino acids. Germline CDR1 SGHRS, CDR2 YFSETQ. CDR3 region: CASGLDGVYTQYF. Here the CDR3 DNA reads TGCGCCAGCGGCTTGGATGGGGTGTATACGCAGTATTTT. The full variable domain, its missing parts supplied by reference TRBV5-1 and TRBJ2-3, is KAGVTQTPRYLIKTRGQQVTLSCSPISGHRSVSWYQQTPGQGLQFLFEYFSETQRNKGNFPGRFSGRQFSNSRSEMNVSTLELGDSALYLCASGLDGVYTQYFGPGTRLTVL.

The chain has TRBV6-2 or TRBV6-3 and TRBJ2-2; 8 bases match TRBD2. CDR1 MNHEY and CDR2 SVGEGT come from the germline V gene. V lost 2 bases to trimming and J lost 4 bases; unmatched junction nucleotides: 6. CDR3 length: 16 residues. The CDR3 region has the DNA TGTGCCAGCAGTTACAGCCTAGCGGGCCTCACCGGGGAGCTGTTTTTT. Translated, it gives CASSYSLAGLTGELFF.

The chain combines TRBV19 with TRBJ2-2, with a possible D match to TRBD1 (6 bases). Trimming cost V 2 bases and J 6 bases, with 13 bases left between them. The CDR3 is 15 residues long. Germline V lookup: CDR1 LNHDA, CDR2 SQIVND (reference sequence). CDR3 nucleotides: TGTGCCAGTAGTATAAGTCAGGGGACGGCCGGGGAGCTGTTTTTT. Protein: CASSISQGTAGELFF.

J is TRBJ1-2 and V is TRBV14, with 7 bases lining up with TRBD1. The ends lost 8 bases at V and 6 bases at J; junction bases unmatched: 6. The CDR3 is 12 residues long. Germline V lookup: CDR1 SGHDN, CDR2 FVKESK. CDR3 DNA: TGTGCCAGCGGGGAGGGGGCAGATGGCTACACCTTC. The encoded protein is CASGEGADGYTF.

This clonotype has just a few counts. V is TRBV20-1 and J is TRBJ1-4; D is uncertain. V gave up 2 bases and J gave up 0 bases, with 10 bases separating them. CDR3 length: 15 amino acids. CDR1 is DFQATT, CDR2 SNEGSKA, per germline (reference sequence). Written as DNA, the CDR3 is TGCAGTGCTAGATTAGCGGCAGCAACTAATGAAAAACTGTTTTTT. Its protein product is CSARLAAATNEKLFF.

This clonotype has at least ten counts. The J gene is TRBJ2-1, the V gene TRBV2; TRBD2 agrees at 15 bases. The ends lost 4 bases at V and 5 bases at J; junction bases unmatched: 3. Per germline, CDR1 SNHLY and CDR2 FYNNEI. CDR3 length: 16 residues. The CDR3 here is CASSGTSGGAHNEQFF. CDR3 in DNA: TGTGCCAGCAGTGGGACTAGCGGGGGGGCCCACAATGAGCAGTTCTTC.

J is TRBJ2-7 and V is TRBV4-2; D gene ambiguous. Trimming left V 0 bases short and J 0 bases short, with 15 bases between. The germline V gene encodes CDR1 LGHNA and CDR2 YNFKEQ. The length of the CDR3 is 17 residues. The CDR3 DNA follows: TGTGCCAGCAGCCAAGAACTTACCCAGCCACCCTCCTACGAGCAGTACTTC. Its protein is CASSQELTQPPSYEQYF.

This clonotype was counted at least ten times. This chain uses TRBV2 with TRBJ2-2; possibly TRBD1 for D (5 bases). In germline, CDR1 is SNHLY, CDR2 FYNNEI. Trimming shortened V by 4 bases and J by 1 base, and 10 bases separated the two germline ends. The CDR3 sequence is 15 residues long. CDR3 region: CASSVRTRNTGELFF. CDR3 bases: TGTGCCAGCAGTGTGCGGACAAGGAACACCGGGGAGCTGTTTTTT.

Only a few counts were recorded for this clonotype. CDR3 nucleotide sequence: TGCAGTGCTTCAAGGGCAGGGGTTTTGGGCGAGCAGTACTTC. It is translated as CSASRAGVLGEQYF. The rearrangement joins TRBV20-1 to TRBJ2-7; TRBD1 is a possible D gene (6 bases). The V end was cut by 5 bases, the J end by 6 bases, with 20 bases between. The CDR3 has 14 amino acids. CDR1 and CDR2 (germline): DFQATT, SNEGSKA (reference sequence).

Remarks on this clonotype: An end of the junction differs from the germline gene, which may be a read error. This chain joins TRBV7-8 and TRBJ2-5; TRBD1 matches at 8 bases. CDR1 and CDR2 (germline): SGHVS, FQNEAQ. CDR3 size: 15 residues. CDR3 sequence: CASNLARGPGETQYF. The CDR3 DNA is TGTGCCAGCAACTTAGCCAGGGGGCCGGGGGAGACCCAGTACTTC.

This clonotype was seen a handful of times. The chain is built from TRBV27 and TRBJ2-1, with a possible D match to TRBD2 (6 bases). CDR1 MNHEY and CDR2 SMNVEV come from the germline V gene (reference sequence). The CDR3 contains 14 residues. Trimming stripped 4 bases from V and 2 bases from J, with 9 bases between. This CDR3 reads CASSYTSTYNEQFF. The CDR3 DNA reads TGTGCCAGCAGTTACACTAGCACCTACAATGAGCAGTTCTTC.

This clonotype occurred a few times. The chain uses TRBV5-1 and TRBJ2-2, with D unresolved. Germline V gene sequence: CDR1 SGHRS, CDR2 YFSETQ. The CDR3 sequence is 15 residues long. Trimming pared 1 base from V and 5 bases from J, leaving 12 bases between. As DNA, the CDR3 is TGCGCCAGCAGCTTGACTGGGGTACCTACCGGGGAGCTGTTTTTT. Protein sequence: CASSLTGVPTGELFF.

This clonotype showed up many times. V usage is TRBV30 and J usage is TRBJ1-5; no reliable D call. This CDR3 is built from 14 residues. V was clipped by 5 bases and J by 1 base, with 12 bases between them. Germline loops: CDR1 GTSNPN, CDR2 SVGIG (reference sequence). The CDR3 DNA reads TGTGCCTGGGCCGGTGACCGCAGCAATCAGCCCCAGCATTTT. As protein: CAWAGDRSNQPQHF.

Ten or more counts support this clonotype. The CDR3 coding sequence is TGTGCCAGCAGACCCTTTCTAGGAACAGATACGCAGTATTTT. Translating it yields CASRPFLGTDTQYF. The J gene is TRBJ2-3, the V gene TRBV5-5; D not resolved. The V end lost 5 bases, the J end lost 3 bases, and 13 bases lay between the germline ends. The CDR3 is 14 residues long. From germline, CDR1 is SGHKS and CDR2 YYEKEE (reference sequence).